The sequence of this T cell receptor beta chain was determined in a study of lymphopenia after photon versus proton radiotherapy. Study-level results: A bigger post-nadir fall in TCR diversity correlated inversely with survival time in deceased patients. After the lymphocyte nadir, photon-treated repertoires showed oligoclonal expansion, especially of CD8+ Temra cells.

With regard to this clone: The antigen remains unidentified.

Data came from immunoSEQ multiplex PCR; TCRdb stores just in-frame clones and leaves some out. This table holds tens of thousands of clones, around 84% found once. V was cut by 5 bases and J by 1 base, with 5 bases left in between. This CDR3 has 12 residues. Germline CDR1 is SNHLY and CDR2 is FYNNEI. This rearrangement joins TRBV2 to TRBJ1-2; D ambiguous. This receptor was identified in a woman in her seventies with pancreatic cancer. Some clones in this sample may be carry-over from other donors' samples. The specimen comprised peripheral blood, sampled from a patient treated with proton-based radiotherapy. The CDR3 nucleotides are TGTGCCAGCAGTCCAATTAACTATGGCTACACCTTC. Protein: CASSPINYGYTF.